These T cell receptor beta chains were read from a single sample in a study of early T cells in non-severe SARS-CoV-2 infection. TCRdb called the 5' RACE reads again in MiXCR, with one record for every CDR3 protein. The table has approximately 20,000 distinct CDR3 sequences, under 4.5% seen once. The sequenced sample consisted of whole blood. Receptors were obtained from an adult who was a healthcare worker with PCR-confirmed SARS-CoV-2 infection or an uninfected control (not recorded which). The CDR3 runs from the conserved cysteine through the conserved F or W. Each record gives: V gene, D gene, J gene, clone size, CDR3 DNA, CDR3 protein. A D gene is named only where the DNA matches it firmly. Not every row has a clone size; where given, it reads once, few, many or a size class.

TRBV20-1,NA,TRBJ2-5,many,TGCAGTGCTAGAGATCCCAGACTCCCGGAGACCCAGTACTTC,CSARDPRLPETQYF
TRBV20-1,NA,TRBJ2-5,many,TGCAGTGCTCGCTCACCAGACAGAAAGACCCAGTACTTC,CSARSPDRKTQYF
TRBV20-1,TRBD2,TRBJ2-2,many,TGCAGTGCTCGTCCGGGACTACGAACCTCGCGGACCGGGGAGCTGTTTTTT,CSARPGLRTSRTGELFF
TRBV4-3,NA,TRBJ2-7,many,TGCGCCAGCAGCCAAGATACTGCATACTCCTACGAGCAGTACTTC,CASSQDTAYSYEQYF
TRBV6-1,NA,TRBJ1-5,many,TGTGCCAGCAGTGAAGGTAGGGGGATCGTCAATCAGCCCCAGCATTTT,CASSEGRGIVNQPQHF
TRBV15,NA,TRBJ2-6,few,TGTGCCACCAGCAGCGACCAGCGGAGGGCCTCTGGGGCCAACGTCCTGACTTTC,CATSSDQRRASGANVLTF
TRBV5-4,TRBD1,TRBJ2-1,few,TGTGCCAGCAGCCTCCGGGACAGGGGCTACAATGAGCAGTTCTTC,CASSLRDRGYNEQFF
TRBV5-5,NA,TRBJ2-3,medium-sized,TGTGCCAGCAGCTTGGTTGGGGGGAAGCTTACAGATACGCAGTATTTT,CASSLVGGKLTDTQYF
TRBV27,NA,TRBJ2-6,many,TGTGCCAGCAGCCTAAGGGAAACTGGGGCCAACGTCCTGACTTTC,CASSLRETGANVLTF
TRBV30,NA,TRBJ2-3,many,TGTGCCTGGAGCGGGGTAGCCACAGATACGCAGTATTTT,CAWSGVATDTQYF
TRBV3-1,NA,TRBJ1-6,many,TGTGCCAGCAGCCAAGATCGAAGTTCACCCCTCCACTTT,CASSQDRSSPLHF
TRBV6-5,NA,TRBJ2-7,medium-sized,TGTGCCACCAGGGAGTCAGGGTTTAAGTACTTC,CATRESGFKYF
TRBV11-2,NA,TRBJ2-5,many,TGTGCCAGCAGCTTCTTACAGTTCAGGGAAGAGACCCAGTACTTC,CASSFLQFREETQYF
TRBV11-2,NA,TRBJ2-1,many,TGTGCCAGCAGCTTTTGGGGGAAGGCTTCCTACAATGAGCAGTTCTTC,CASSFWGKASYNEQFF
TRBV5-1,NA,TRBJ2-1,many,TGCGCCAGCAACTTCGGGGAGTACTCCTACAATGAGCAGTTCTTC,CASNFGEYSYNEQFF
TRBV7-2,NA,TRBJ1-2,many,TGTGCCAGCAGCTTGAAGGTTTGGACAGATAGGGGCTATGGCTACACCTTC,CASSLKVWTDRGYGYTF
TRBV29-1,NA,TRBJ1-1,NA,TGCAGCGCACCAACGGGACCCACTGAAGCTTTCTTT,CSAPTGPTEAFF